This T cell receptor (beta chain) was identified in a study of T cell responses to AZD1222 COVID-19 vaccine. This CDR3 is built from 15 residues. The V gene's germline CDR1 is MGHRA and CDR2 YSYEKL. The ends were cut back, 0 bases at V and 5 bases at J, with 14 bases in the middle. Libraries were prepared by immunoSEQ multiplex PCR; TCRdb keeps only in-frame clonotypes and omits some of them. The sample lists 95,000 to 110,000 clones, around 90% seen once, with about 5% in the top ten. The source material was peripheral blood, sampled 28 days after the second AZD1222 dose. The chain is built from TRBV4-1 and TRBJ2-7; D might be TRBD1 (6 bases). This receptor was taken from an adult who received the AZD1222 COVID-19 vaccine. The CDR3 nucleotides read TGCGCCAGCAGCCAAGAAGGGGGAAATTTCAACGAGCAGTACTTC. Protein: CASSQEGGNFNEQYF.